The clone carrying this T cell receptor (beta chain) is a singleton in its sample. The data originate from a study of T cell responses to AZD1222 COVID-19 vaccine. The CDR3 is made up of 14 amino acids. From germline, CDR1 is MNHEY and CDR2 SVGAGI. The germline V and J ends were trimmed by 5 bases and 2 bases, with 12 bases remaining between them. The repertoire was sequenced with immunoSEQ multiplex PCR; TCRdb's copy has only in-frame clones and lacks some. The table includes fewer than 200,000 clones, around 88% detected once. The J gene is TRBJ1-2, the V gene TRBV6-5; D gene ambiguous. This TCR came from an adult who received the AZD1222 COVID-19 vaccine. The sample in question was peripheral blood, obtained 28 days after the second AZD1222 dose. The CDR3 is CASSRVAGNYGYTF. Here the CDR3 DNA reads TGTGCCAGCAGTCGCGTGGCAGGAAACTATGGCTACACCTTC.